The text below deals with one T cell receptor beta chain. Its antigen remains unidentified. This specimen belongs to a study of T cell responses to AZD1222 COVID-19 vaccine. General study findings and limits: Vaccine-associated CD4 TCRs spanned spike, dominant at 160-218 and 743-854.

The CDR3 is made up of 15 amino acids. CDR1 is SEHNR and CDR2 is FQNEAQ in the germline V gene (reference sequence). V was cut by 3 bases and J by 3 bases, with 14 bases left in between. The method was immunoSEQ multiplex PCR; TCRdb's version includes in-frame clones alone and lacks a portion of them. The data show tens of thousands of clones, approximately 84% seen once. This sequence joins TRBV7-9 and TRBJ1-2; perhaps TRBD1 as D (5 bases). Sequencing was performed on peripheral blood, taken on day 0 of AZD1222 vaccination. The sequence derives from an adult in good health. This CDR3 is CASSFRSGDDYGYTF. The CDR3 coding sequence is TGTGCCAGCAGCTTTCGTTCGGGGGACGACTATGGCTACACCTTC.